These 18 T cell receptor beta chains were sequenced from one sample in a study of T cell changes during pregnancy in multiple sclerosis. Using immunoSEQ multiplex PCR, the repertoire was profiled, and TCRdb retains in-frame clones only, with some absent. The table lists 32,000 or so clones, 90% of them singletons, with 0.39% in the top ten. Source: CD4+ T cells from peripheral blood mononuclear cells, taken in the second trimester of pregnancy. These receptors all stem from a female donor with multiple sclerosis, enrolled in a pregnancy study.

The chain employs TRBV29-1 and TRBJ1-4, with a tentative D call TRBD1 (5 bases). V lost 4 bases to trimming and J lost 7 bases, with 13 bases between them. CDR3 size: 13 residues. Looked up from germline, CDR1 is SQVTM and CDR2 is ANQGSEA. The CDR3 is CSVGGTAREKLFF. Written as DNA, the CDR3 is TGCAGCGTTGGCGGGACGGCCCGTGAAAAACTGTTTTTT.

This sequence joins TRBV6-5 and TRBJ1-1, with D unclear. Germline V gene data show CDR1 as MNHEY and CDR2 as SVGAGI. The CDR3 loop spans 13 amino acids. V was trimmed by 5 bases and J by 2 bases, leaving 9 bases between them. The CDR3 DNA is TGTGCCAGCAGTGACAAATTTAACACTGAAGCTTTCTTT. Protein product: CASSDKFNTEAFF.

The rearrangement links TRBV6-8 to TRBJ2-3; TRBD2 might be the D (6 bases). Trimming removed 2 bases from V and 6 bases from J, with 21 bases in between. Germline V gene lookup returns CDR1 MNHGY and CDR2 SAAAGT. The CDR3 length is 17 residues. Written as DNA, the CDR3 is TGTGCCAGCAGTTACGGGCGGACTACCGATCGACCGGATACGCAGTATTTT. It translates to CASSYGRTTDRPDTQYF.

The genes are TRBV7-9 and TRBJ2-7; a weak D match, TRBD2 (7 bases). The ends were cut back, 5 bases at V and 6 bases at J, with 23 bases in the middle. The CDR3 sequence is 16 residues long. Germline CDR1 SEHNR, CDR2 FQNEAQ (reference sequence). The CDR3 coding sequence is TGTGCCAGCAGCCTCCAGACAGGCAGCGGGGCCCGCGAGCAGTACTTC. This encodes CASSLQTGSGAREQYF.

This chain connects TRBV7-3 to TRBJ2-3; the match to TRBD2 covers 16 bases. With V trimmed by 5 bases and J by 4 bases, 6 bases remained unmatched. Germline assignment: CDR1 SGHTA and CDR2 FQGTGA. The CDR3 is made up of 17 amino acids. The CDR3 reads CASSRSGTSGGADTQYF. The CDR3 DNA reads TGTGCCAGCAGCAGATCCGGGACTAGCGGGGGGGCAGATACGCAGTATTTT.

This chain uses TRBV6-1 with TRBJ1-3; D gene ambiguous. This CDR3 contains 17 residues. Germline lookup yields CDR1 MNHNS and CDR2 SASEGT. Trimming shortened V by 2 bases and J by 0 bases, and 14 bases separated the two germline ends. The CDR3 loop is CASSELKGGYSGNTIYF. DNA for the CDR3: TGTGCCAGCAGTGAACTTAAAGGCGGATACTCTGGAAACACCATATATTTT.

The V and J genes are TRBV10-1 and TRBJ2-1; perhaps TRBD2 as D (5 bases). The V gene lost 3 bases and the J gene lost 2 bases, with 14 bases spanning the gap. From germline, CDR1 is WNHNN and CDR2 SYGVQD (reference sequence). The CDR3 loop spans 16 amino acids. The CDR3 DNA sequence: TGCGCCAGCAGTGACCCCCTAGCTTCCCCCTACAATGAGCAGTTCTTC. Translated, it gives CASSDPLASPYNEQFF.

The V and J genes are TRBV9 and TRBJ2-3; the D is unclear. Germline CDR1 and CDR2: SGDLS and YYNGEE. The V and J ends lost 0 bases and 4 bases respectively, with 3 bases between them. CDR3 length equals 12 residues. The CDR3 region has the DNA TGTGCCAGCAGCGTAGTAGCAGATACGCAGTATTTT. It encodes CASSVVADTQYF.

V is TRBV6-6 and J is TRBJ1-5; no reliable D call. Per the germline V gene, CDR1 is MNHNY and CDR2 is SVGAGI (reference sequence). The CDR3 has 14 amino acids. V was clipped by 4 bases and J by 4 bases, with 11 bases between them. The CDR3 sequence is CASSLIRGNQPQHF. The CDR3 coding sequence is TGTGCCAGCAGTTTGATTAGAGGAAATCAGCCCCAGCATTTT.

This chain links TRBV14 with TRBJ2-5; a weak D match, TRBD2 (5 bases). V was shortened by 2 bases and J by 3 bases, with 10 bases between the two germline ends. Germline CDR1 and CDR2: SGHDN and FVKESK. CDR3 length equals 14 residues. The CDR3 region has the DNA TGTGCCAGCAGCCAACAGTACGGGGAAGAGACCCAGTACTTC. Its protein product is CASSQQYGEETQYF.

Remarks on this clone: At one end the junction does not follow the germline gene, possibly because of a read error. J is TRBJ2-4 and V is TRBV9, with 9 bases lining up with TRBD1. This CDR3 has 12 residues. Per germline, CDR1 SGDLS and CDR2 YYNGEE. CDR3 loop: CASSGSGTGIHF. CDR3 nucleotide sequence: TGTGCCAGCAGCGGGAGCGGGACAGGGATACACTTC.

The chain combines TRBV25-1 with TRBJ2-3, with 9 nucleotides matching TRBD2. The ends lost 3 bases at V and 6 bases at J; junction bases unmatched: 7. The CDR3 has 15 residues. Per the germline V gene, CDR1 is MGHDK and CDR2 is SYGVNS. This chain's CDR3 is CASSDFAGGLDTQYF. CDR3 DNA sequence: TGTGCCAGCAGTGATTTCGCGGGAGGGCTGGATACGCAGTATTTT.

The CDR3 spells CASRSGAGYEQYF. The CDR3 nucleotides are TGTGCCAGCAGGAGCGGTGCTGGTTACGAGCAGTACTTC. V and J are TRBV13 and TRBJ2-7; a weak D match, TRBD2 (5 bases). The CDR3 has 13 amino acids. V lost 6 bases, J lost 4 bases, and 13 bases lay in between. In germline, CDR1 is PRHDT, CDR2 FYEKMQ (reference sequence).

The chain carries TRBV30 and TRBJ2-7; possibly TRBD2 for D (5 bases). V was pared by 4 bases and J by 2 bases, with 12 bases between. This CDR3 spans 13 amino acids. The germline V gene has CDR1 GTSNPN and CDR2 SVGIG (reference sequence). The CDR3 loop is CAWTIGLTYEQYF. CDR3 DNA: TGTGCCTGGACGATTGGACTTACCTACGAGCAGTACTTC.

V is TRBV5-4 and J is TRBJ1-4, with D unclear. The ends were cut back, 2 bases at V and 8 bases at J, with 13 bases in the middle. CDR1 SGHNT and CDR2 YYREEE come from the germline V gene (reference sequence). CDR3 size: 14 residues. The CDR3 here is CASSLGLDGEKLFF. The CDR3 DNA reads TGTGCCAGCAGCTTAGGTCTCGACGGGGAAAAACTGTTTTTT.

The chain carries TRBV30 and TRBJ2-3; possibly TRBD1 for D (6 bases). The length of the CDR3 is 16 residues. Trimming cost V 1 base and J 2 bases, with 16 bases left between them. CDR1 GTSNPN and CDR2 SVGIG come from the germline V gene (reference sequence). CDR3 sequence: CAWSEQGTAYTDTQYF. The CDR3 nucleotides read TGTGCCTGGAGTGAACAGGGAACCGCTTACACAGATACGCAGTATTTT.

CDR3 sequence (DNA): TGTGCCAGCAGCTTGGAAAACAGGGGAGGTAACACTGAAGCTTTCTTT. This translates into CASSLENRGGNTEAFF. This rearrangement joins TRBV7-3 to TRBJ1-1; 7 bases map to TRBD1. Per the germline V gene, CDR1 is SGHTA and CDR2 is FQGTGA. The J segment lost 2 bases and the V segment lost 3 bases, leaving 9 bases of the junction unmatched. CDR3 size: 16 residues.

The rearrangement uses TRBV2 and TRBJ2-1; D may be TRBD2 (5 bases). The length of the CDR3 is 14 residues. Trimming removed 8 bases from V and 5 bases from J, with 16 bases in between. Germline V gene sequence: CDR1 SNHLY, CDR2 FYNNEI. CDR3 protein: CASDEGVNNNEQFF. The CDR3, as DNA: TGTGCCAGCGATGAGGGAGTGAACAACAATGAGCAGTTCTTC.